What follows is one T cell receptor (beta chain) and its context. The data belong to a study of CD8 T cells in Susac syndrome. Trimming shortened V by 0 bases and J by 7 bases, and 10 bases separated the two germline ends. CDR1 is SGDLS, CDR2 YYNGEE, per germline. This CDR3 region has 13 residues. The authors reverse transcribed about 0.5 to 1 ug RNA with random hexamers. TCRdb reanalysed the immunoSEQ multiplex PCR reads using MiXCR and keeps one entry per CDR3 protein. The top ten hold over 0.15% of the sample, which has approximately 210,000 distinct CDR3 sequences, over 90% seen once. This TCR was sampled from a human donor with Susac syndrome. The chain carries TRBV9 and TRBJ1-2; D remains unclear. Sample: CD4+ T cells from PBMCs. CDR3 bases: TGTGCCAGCAGCGTAGGGTTCGAAGTTGGCTACACCTTC. Translated: CASSVGFEVGYTF.